These T cell receptor beta chains were read from a single sample in a study of radiation and T cells in renal cell carcinoma. Sequencing was performed with immunoSEQ multiplex PCR; in TCRdb, only in-frame clones are kept and a portion is missing. Here the sample spans more than 95,000 clones, 65% to 85% being singletons. The sequences come from blood, collected from a patient whose treatment included radiotherapy and nephrectomy. The receptor set was obtained from a man in his fifties with renal cell carcinoma. CDR3s include the opening cysteine and the closing phenylalanine or tryptophan. The D gene is left open where the match is weak. Clone sizes are given selectively: once, few, many, or a class where the clone is expanded.

TRBD1,TRBJ1-4,.,TRBV15,CATSRERGRIEKLFF,TGTGCCACCAGCAGAGAAAGGGGGCGGATTGAAAAACTGTTTTTT
.,TRBJ2-7,.,TRBV9,CASSGGPSPEQYF,TGTGCCAGCAGCGGGGGACCCTCACCCGAGCAGTACTTC
.,TRBJ2-1,few,TRBV10-2,CASSEPGTDNEQFF,TGCGCCAGCAGTGAGCCCGGAACAGACAATGAGCAGTTCTTC
TRBD1,TRBJ1-1,.,TRBV5-1,CASSLRGRQGGTEAFF,TGCGCCAGCAGCTTGAGGGGGCGACAGGGCGGCACTGAAGCTTTCTTT
.,TRBJ1-1,.,TRBV15,CATSGGGRNTEAFF,TGTGCCACCAGCGGAGGGGGGAGGAACACTGAAGCTTTCTTT
TRBD1,TRBJ1-4,few,TRBV5-1,CASSLAGGDEKLFF,TGCGCCAGCAGCTTGGCAGGGGGCGATGAAAAACTGTTTTTT
.,TRBJ2-2,.,TRBV2,CASSSIQGFDAGELFF,TGTGCCAGCAGTTCTATCCAGGGATTTGACGCCGGGGAGCTGTTTTTT
.,TRBJ1-3,.,TRBV5-1,CASSFAANRDLDF,TGCGCCAGCAGCTTTGCGGCCAATAGGGATTTGGATTTT
TRBD2,TRBJ2-7,.,TRBV27,CASSPTSGVIYEQYF,TGTGCCAGCAGTCCGACTAGCGGGGTTATCTACGAGCAGTACTTC
TRBD1,TRBJ2-7,.,TRBV27,CASSSYRGVTYEQYF,TGTGCCAGCAGTTCATACAGGGGGGTGACCTACGAGCAGTACTTC
TRBD1,TRBJ1-2,.,TRBV28,CASSSSRQGYGYTF,TGTGCCAGCAGTTCCTCCCGACAGGGCTATGGCTACACCTTC
TRBD2,TRBJ2-3,.,TRBV5-1,CASSLAGGEDTQYF,TGCGCCAGCAGCTTAGCGGGAGGGGAGGATACGCAGTATTTT
.,TRBJ1-6,.,TRBV30,CAWSTGALNSPLHF,TGTGCCTGGAGTACGGGGGCATTAAATTCACCCCTCCACTTT
TRBD1,TRBJ2-1,.,TRBV12-5,CASAINPGQGSPWFF,TGTGCTAGTGCCATCAATCCGGGACAGGGGTCCCCGTGGTTCTTC
.,TRBJ1-4,.,TRBV19,CASSISRVFFGTNEKLFF,TGTGCCAGTAGTATCTCCAGGGTGTTTTTTGGAACTAATGAAAAACTGTTTTTT
.,TRBJ2-7,.,TRBV11-1,CASSFRDTLAGKYEQYF,TGTGCCAGCAGCTTTCGGGACACCCTAGCAGGTAAATACGAGCAGTACTTC
TRBD1,TRBJ2-5,.,TRBV28,CASSPGQGVWETQYF,TGTGCCAGCAGCCCCGGACAGGGGGTGTGGGAGACCCAGTACTTC
.,TRBJ2-1,.,TRBV2,CASRGTGNIDEQFF,TGTGCCAGCAGAGGGACTGGGAATATTGATGAGCAGTTCTTC
TRBD1,TRBJ1-5,once,TRBV28,CASRTGGGSNQPQHF,TGTGCCAGCAGAACAGGGGGCGGGAGCAATCAGCCCCAGCATTTT
TRBD2,TRBJ2-2,.,TRBV5-4,CASSLFASGSAGELFF,TGTGCCAGCAGCTTGTTCGCTAGCGGGAGTGCCGGGGAGCTGTTTTTT